The sequence of this T cell receptor (beta chain) was determined in a study of immune characterization of retroperitoneal liposarcoma. This clonotype has a handful of counts. Each CDR3 protein is one row after TCRdb ran MiXCR on the PCR reads. Of some 10,000 distinct CDR3 sequences in the sample, about a quarter are singletons; the top ten hold 9% to 9.5%. CDR3 length equals 13 residues. Germline lookup yields CDR1 MGHRA and CDR2 YSYEKL. V shed 4 bases, J shed 5 bases, and the junction held 3 bases outside the gene matches. The chain joins TRBV4-1 to TRBJ2-7; 9 nucleotides agree with TRBD1. The sequence came from a female donor with retroperitoneal liposarcoma. The sample comprised tumor tissue. The CDR3 protein is CASSRDRVDEQYF. In DNA, the CDR3 is TGCGCCAGCAGCCGGGACAGGGTTGACGAGCAGTACTTC.